Listed here is a single TCR beta chain. Some clones are missing from TCRdb's copy, which holds only in-frame ones; the method was immunoSEQ multiplex PCR. Seen here are roughly 30,000 clones, less than 90% observed once, and the top ten hold over 20%. Treatment meaning: randomized to nivolumab then ipilimumab (arm A) or the reverse (arm B). Patients had received no earlier DNA-damaging chemotherapy. The data are from a study of sequential checkpoint blockade in melanoma. V shed 4 bases, J shed 6 bases, and the junction held 9 bases outside the gene matches. CDR1 and CDR2 from the germline V gene are SGHRS and YFSETQ. This CDR3 has 15 amino acids.

The sequence was collected from a human donor with melanoma. The rearrangement joins TRBV5-1 to TRBJ1-4; 7 bases are shared with TRBD1. The sample consisted of CD8+ T cells sorted from blood (inferred from file names), taken from a patient given nivolumab and ipilimumab in sequence. The DNA for the CDR3 is TGCGCCAGCAGCGGGCACGGGACAGTGGATGAAAAACTGTTTTTT. It is translated as CASSGHGTVDEKLFF.